This entry is about one T cell receptor beta chain. The data were produced by immunoSEQ multiplex PCR, yet TCRdb's version contains in-frame clones alone and is incomplete. The table shows 17,000 or so clones, with roughly 60% occurring only once. This entry is derived from a study of neoadjuvant anti-PD-1 for oral cavity cancer. The CDR3 is 15 amino acids. Germline-derived CDR1 and CDR2 are GTSNPN and SVGIG (reference sequence). V dropped 4 bases and J dropped 7; count of bases not matched to a gene: 11. Patients had newly diagnosed, untreated stage II-IVA oral cavity squamous cell carcinoma. The receptor comes from a person between 40 and 79 years old with oral cavity squamous cell carcinoma. Sequenced material: PBMCs, taken before nivolumab (anti-PD-1) treatment. The genes are TRBV30 and TRBJ2-3; 10 bases line up with TRBD2. The CDR3 DNA sequence: TGTGCCTGGACCCTAGCGGGAGTGGCATGGCATACGCAGTATTTT. Protein: CAWTLAGVAWHTQYF.